The text below deals with one TCR beta chain. What it recognizes is unknown. In germline, CDR1 is GTSNPN, CDR2 SVGIG (reference sequence). The CDR3 is made up of 15 amino acids. V lost 5 bases and J lost 8, with 24 bases in between. The data originate from a study of cytomegalovirus exposure and HLA in healthy donors. General study results and limits: CMV serostatus was the sole immune exposure information available. In vitro data verified a few CMV-associated chains as specific for CMV antigens.

13 Jbeta primers and 60 Vbeta primers were used for the PCR. The method was immunoSEQ multiplex PCR; TCRdb's version includes in-frame clones alone and lacks a portion of them. The profile shows about 110,000 clones, about three quarters of them singletons. The chain employs TRBV30 and TRBJ1-2; D perhaps matches TRBD1 (5 bases). The TCR originated in a woman in her sixties in good health and CMV-seropositive. The sequencing input was PBMCs. The CDR3 reads CAWQATVGILEGYTF. In DNA, the CDR3 is TGTGCCTGGCAGGCGACAGTGGGGATTTTAGAAGGCTACACCTTC.